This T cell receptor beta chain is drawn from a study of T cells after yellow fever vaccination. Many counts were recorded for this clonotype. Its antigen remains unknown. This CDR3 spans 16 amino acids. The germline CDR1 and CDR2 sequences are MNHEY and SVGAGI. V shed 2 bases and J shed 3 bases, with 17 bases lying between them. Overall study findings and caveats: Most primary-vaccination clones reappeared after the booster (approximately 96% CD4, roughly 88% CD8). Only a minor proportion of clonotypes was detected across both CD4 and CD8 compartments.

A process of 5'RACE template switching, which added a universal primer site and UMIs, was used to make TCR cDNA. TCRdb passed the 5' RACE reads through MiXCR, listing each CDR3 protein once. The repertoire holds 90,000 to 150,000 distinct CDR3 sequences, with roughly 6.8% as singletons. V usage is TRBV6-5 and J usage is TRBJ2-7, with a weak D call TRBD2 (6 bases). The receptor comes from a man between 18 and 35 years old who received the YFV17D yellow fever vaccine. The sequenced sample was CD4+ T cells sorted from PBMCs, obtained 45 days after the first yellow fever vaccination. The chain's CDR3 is CASSYRPGGLSYEQYF. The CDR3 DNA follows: TGTGCCAGCAGTTACCGCCCCGGGGGTTTGAGCTACGAGCAGTACTTC.